The 24 T cell receptor beta chains reported below all come from one sample, sequenced in a study of T cells in Graves' hyperthyroidism and ophthalmopathy. There were TCR beta CDR3 regions amplified from RNA transcripts. The primer set for the first-round RT-PCR of the TCR CDR3 was HTBI. One entry per CDR3 protein, called by TCRdb with MiXCR from the multiplex PCR reads. The sample includes fewer than 600,000 distinct CDR3 sequences, around 14% seen only once; the top ten take around 17%. The specimen was blood. The source is a woman aged 18 to 35 with Graves' hyperthyroidism.

This clonotype was seen at least ten times. V gene TRBV30 combines with J gene TRBJ1-5; no firm D call. The CDR3 spans 15 residues. Trimming pared 2 bases from V and 9 bases from J, leaving 20 bases between. Germline V gene lookup returns CDR1 GTSNPN and CDR2 SVGIG (reference sequence). The CDR3 sequence is CAWSSVAGKGRPQHF. CDR3 DNA sequence: TGTGCCTGGAGTTCCGTAGCGGGGAAAGGGCGGCCCCAGCATTTT.

The gene calls are TRBV27 and TRBJ2-3, with 16 bases aligning to TRBD2. There are 17 residues in the CDR3. The junction had 8 bases not matched to a gene; V was cut back by 5 bases and J by 6 bases. The germline CDR1 and CDR2 sequences are MNHEY and SMNVEV (reference sequence). In nucleotides, the CDR3 is TGTGCCAGCAGTCCGGGACTAGCGGGAGGGCCGGGCGATACGCAGTATTTT. This sequence encodes CASSPGLAGGPGDTQYF.

With regard to this clonotype: At one boundary the junction diverges from the germline segment, which might be a read error. This chain connects TRBV28 to TRBJ1-2; unclear D gene. CDR3 length equals 14 residues. Germline CDR1 and CDR2: MDHEN and SYDVKM. The CDR3 sequence: CASSPSDGTYGYTF. The CDR3 coding sequence is TGTGCTAGCAGCCCCTCGGACGGCACCTATGGCTACACCTTC.

This clonotype was observed many times. The rearrangement joins TRBV3-1 to TRBJ2-2; 13 nucleotides line up with TRBD2. Germline CDR1 and CDR2: LGHDT and YNNKEL (reference sequence). The CDR3 contains 16 residues. With V trimmed by 7 bases and J by 7 bases, 9 bases remained unmatched. CDR3 residues: CASTPGTSGTGGELFF. DNA of the CDR3: TGTGCCAGCACCCCCGGGACTAGCGGGACGGGCGGGGAGCTGTTTTTT.

This clonotype occurred many times. CDR3 loop: CASSQGREGDEQYV. Here the CDR3 DNA reads TGTGCCAGCAGCCAAGGCCGGGAGGGTGACGAGCAGTACGTC. V is TRBV3-1 and J is TRBJ2-7; 8 bases map to TRBD2. V lost 1 base and J lost 5; bases outside the gene matches: 4. The CDR3 is 14 amino acids. Germline V lookup: CDR1 LGHDT, CDR2 YNNKEL (reference sequence).

This clonotype was counted ten times or more. This chain connects TRBV3-1 to TRBJ1-5; D remains unclear. V lost 0 bases and J lost 4, with 10 bases in between. The CDR3 spans 15 residues. Germline V gene sequence: CDR1 LGHDT, CDR2 YNNKEL (reference sequence). CDR3: CASSQDRPGNQPQHF. CDR3 nucleotide sequence: TGTGCCAGCAGCCAAGATCGACCGGGTAATCAGCCCCAGCATTTT.

This clonotype has a count of ten or more. This sequence joins TRBV20-1 and TRBJ2-3, with D possibly being TRBD1 (6 bases). Germline-derived CDR1 and CDR2 are DFQATT and SNEGSKA (reference sequence). Trimming pared 4 bases from V and 3 bases from J, leaving 20 bases between. CDR3 size: 16 residues. Written as DNA, the CDR3 is TGCAGTGCTACCGGGACGCAGGGGCGGTGGACAGATACGCAGTATTTT. Translation: CSATGTQGRWTDTQYF.

The rearrangement uses TRBV19 and TRBJ1-3; no definite D call. Germline V gives CDR1 LNHDA, CDR2 SQIVND (reference sequence). Trimming pared 7 bases from V and 1 base from J, leaving 17 bases between. The CDR3 is made up of 16 amino acids. The CDR3 DNA sequence: TGTGCCAGTACTCGGCAAGGCGCACTATCTGGAAACACCATATATTTT. As protein: CASTRQGALSGNTIYF. The full variable domain, in which reference TRBV19 and TRBJ1-3 provide the parts outside the CDR3, is DGGITQSPKYLFRKEGQNVTLSCEQNLNHDAMYWYRQDPGQGLRLIYYSQIVNDFQKGDIAEGYSVSREKKESFPLTVTSAQKNPTAFYLCASTRQGALSGNTIYFGEGSWLTVV.

This clonotype was seen repeatedly, ten times or more. CDR3 amino acids: CASSSGQGRGKLFF. As DNA, the CDR3 is TGTGCCAGTAGTTCTGGACAGGGTCGGGGAAAACTGTTTTTT. The chain links TRBV19 to TRBJ1-4, with TRBD1 matching 8 bases. The CDR3 extends over 14 amino acids. V gave up 5 bases and J gave up 10 bases; unmatched junction bases: 9. Germline CDR1 is LNHDA and CDR2 is SQIVND (reference sequence).

This clonotype was detected only a few times. The chain recombines TRBV12-3 or TRBV12-4 with TRBJ2-3; TRBD2 agrees at 7 bases. V gave up 6 bases and J gave up 3 bases; unmatched junction bases: 15. There are 17 residues in the CDR3. This CDR3 reads CASSPGRGRANTDTQYF. The CDR3 DNA is TGTGCCAGCAGCCCAGGACGGGGGAGGGCCAATACAGATACGCAGTATTTT.

The genes are TRBV7-9 and TRBJ1-4; the match to TRBD1 covers 7 bases. The germline V gene has CDR1 SEHNR and CDR2 FQNEAQ (reference sequence). The CDR3 totals 13 residues. Trimming at V came to 3 bases and at J to 6 bases, leaving 1 base not matched to a gene. The chain's CDR3 is CASSFQGDEKLFF. DNA for the CDR3: TGTGCCAGCAGCTTTCAGGGGGATGAAAAACTGTTTTTT.

In its sample, this clonotype was seen many times. The chain joins TRBV24-1 to TRBJ2-3; no firm D call. The V end lost 3 bases, the J end lost 2 bases, and 14 bases lay between the germline ends. Germline V gene lookup returns CDR1 KGHDR and CDR2 SFDVKD. This CDR3 region has 16 residues. The CDR3 here is CATSDPGGQITDTQYF. The CDR3 DNA follows: TGTGCCACCAGTGATCCGGGCGGCCAGATCACAGATACGCAGTATTTT.

The CDR3 DNA reads as TGTGCCAGTAGTATAGGATGGACTAGCGGGCCGTCCTACGAGCAGTACTTC. Translating gives CASSIGWTSGPSYEQYF. The chain couples TRBV19 to TRBJ2-7; 11 nucleotides match TRBD2. Germline CDR1 and CDR2: LNHDA and SQIVND (reference sequence). The ends lost 1 base at V and 1 base at J; junction bases unmatched: 6. The CDR3 sequence is 17 residues long.

The V gene is TRBV20-1, the J gene TRBJ1-1, with 12 bases fitting TRBD1. Germline loops: CDR1 DFQATT, CDR2 SNEGSKA (reference sequence). V shed 3 bases, J shed 7 bases, and the junction held 9 bases outside the gene matches. The CDR3 contains 15 residues. CDR3 protein: CSARETGTGGFEAFF. CDR3 DNA: TGCAGTGCTAGGGAAACCGGGACAGGGGGCTTTGAAGCTTTCTTT.

This clonotype was counted at least ten times. The chain has TRBV3-1 and TRBJ2-7; a possible D gene is TRBD1 (5 bases). This CDR3 is 15 amino acids long. Germline V gene data show CDR1 as LGHDT and CDR2 as YNNKEL (reference sequence). The V gene lost 0 bases and the J gene lost 2 bases, with 11 bases spanning the gap. The CDR3 here is CASSQERGVAYEQYF. The CDR3 nucleotides read TGTGCCAGCAGCCAAGAAAGGGGCGTCGCCTACGAGCAGTACTTC.

This clonotype came up a few times. This chain joins TRBV27 and TRBJ2-1; 7 bases align to TRBD2. This CDR3 spans 15 amino acids. Germline trimming cut 5 bases from V and 6 bases from J; bases unmatched to any gene: 10. The germline V gene has CDR1 MNHEY and CDR2 SMNVEV (reference sequence). This CDR3 reads CASSPARGSGNEQFF. CDR3 nucleotide sequence: TGTGCCAGCAGTCCCGCCCGCGGGAGCGGCAATGAGCAGTTCTTC.

In its sample, this clonotype was seen many times. The chain has TRBV5-1 and TRBJ2-2; TRBD2 matches 7 bases. Germline CDR1 is SGHRS and CDR2 is YFSETQ. CDR3 length: 16 amino acids. With V trimmed by 0 bases and J by 6 bases, 8 bases remained unmatched. The CDR3 sequence is CASSLAPAGMAGELFF. CDR3 sequence (DNA): TGCGCCAGCAGCTTGGCCCCAGCGGGAATGGCCGGGGAGCTGTTTTTT.

The J gene is TRBJ2-1, the V gene TRBV5-6; TRBD2 matches 11 bases. V lost 2 bases to trimming and J lost 9 bases; unmatched junction nucleotides: 7. This CDR3 comprises 15 residues. Germline V gene lookup returns CDR1 SGHDT and CDR2 YYEEEE. In nucleotides, the CDR3 is TGTGCCAGCAGCTTCGGGGGACTAGCGGTTCGTGAGCAGTTCTTC. Amino acids: CASSFGGLAVREQFF.

This clonotype has a count of ten or more. This chain uses TRBV12-3 or TRBV12-4 with TRBJ2-7, with 11 bases identical to TRBD2. V shed 5 bases and J 7 bases; nucleotides not matched to a gene: 4. The CDR3 is made up of 13 amino acids. CDR3 DNA sequence: TGTGCCAGCAGTCCGGGACTAGCGGCTGAGCAGTACGTC. Translation: CASSPGLAAEQYV.

This clonotype was picked up a small number of times. The V call is TRBV19, the J call TRBJ2-3, with 10 bases lining up with TRBD2. Unmatched junction bases numbered 2, after V lost 5 bases and J lost 6 bases. The CDR3 spans 13 residues. CDR1 and CDR2 from the germline V gene are LNHDA and SQIVND (reference sequence). Here the CDR3 reads CASSVTSGDTQYF. DNA for the CDR3: TGTGCCAGTAGTGTGACTAGCGGGGATACGCAGTATTTT.

This clonotype is a singleton in its sample. This rearrangement joins TRBV10-3 to TRBJ2-3; 7 bases line up with TRBD2. Germline assignment: CDR1 ENHRY and CDR2 SYGVKD. The V segment lost 8 bases and the J segment 0 bases; nucleotides outside the gene matches: 8. The length of the CDR3 is 15 residues. The CDR3 bases are TGTGCCATCGCGGCGGGAGACCTGAGCACAGATACGCAGTATTTT. Protein sequence: CAIAAGDLSTDTQYF.

The table lists this clonotype with many counts. The CDR3 DNA reads as TGTGCCAGCACGGGGGGTTCGGACTATGGCTACACCTTC. Protein sequence: CASTGGSDYGYTF. The chain recombines TRBV27 with TRBJ1-2; weak D call: TRBD1 (5 bases). Germline CDR1 reads MNHEY; CDR2 reads SMNVEV (reference sequence). The CDR3 sequence is 13 residues long. The V and J ends lost 7 bases and 3 bases respectively, with 12 bases between them.

This clonotype was counted ten times or more. J is TRBJ2-3 and V is TRBV2; the match to TRBD2 covers 10 bases. With V trimmed by 4 bases and J by 4 bases, 8 bases remained unmatched. Germline lookup yields CDR1 SNHLY and CDR2 FYNNEI. The CDR3 sequence is 16 residues long. The DNA of the CDR3 is TGTGCCAGCAGTGGGTCTAGCGGGAGTATCTCAGATACGCAGTATTTT. This encodes CASSGSSGSISDTQYF.

This clonotype was found many times. The chain is built from TRBV6-1 and TRBJ1-1, with 7 positions matching TRBD1. Trimming cost V 4 bases and J 3 bases; bases outside gene matches: 5. Germline assignment: CDR1 MNHNS and CDR2 SASEGT. This CDR3 contains 14 residues. CDR3 region: CASSGQGRDTEAFF. CDR3 DNA: TGTGCCAGCAGTGGACAGGGCCGGGACACTGAAGCTTTCTTT.